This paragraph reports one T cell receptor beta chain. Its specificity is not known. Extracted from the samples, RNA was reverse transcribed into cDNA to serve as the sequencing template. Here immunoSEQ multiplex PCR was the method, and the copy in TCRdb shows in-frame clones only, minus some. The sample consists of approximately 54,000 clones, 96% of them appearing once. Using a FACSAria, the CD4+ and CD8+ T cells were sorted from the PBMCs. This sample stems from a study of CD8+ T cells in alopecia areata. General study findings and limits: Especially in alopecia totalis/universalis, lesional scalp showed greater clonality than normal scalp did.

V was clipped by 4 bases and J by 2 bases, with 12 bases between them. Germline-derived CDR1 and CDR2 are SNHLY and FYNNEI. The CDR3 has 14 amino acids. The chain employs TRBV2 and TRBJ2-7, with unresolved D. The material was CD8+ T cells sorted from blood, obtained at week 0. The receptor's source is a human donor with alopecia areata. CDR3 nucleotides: TGTGCCAGCAGTGCCACCGACTTGGCCTACGAGCAGTACTTC. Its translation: CASSATDLAYEQYF. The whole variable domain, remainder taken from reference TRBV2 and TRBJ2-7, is EPEVTQTPSHQVTQMGQEVILRCVPISNHLYFYWYRQILGQKVEFLVSFYNNEISEKSEIFDDQFSVERPDGSNFTLKIRSTKLEDSAMYFCASSATDLAYEQYFGPGTRLTVT.